This T cell receptor (beta chain) was sequenced for a study of monozygotic twins with inflammatory bowel disease. Staff drew a roughly 2.5 ml blood sample from each donor. The length of the CDR3 is 16 residues. Germline V gene sequence: CDR1 DFQATT, CDR2 SNEGSKA (reference sequence). There were approximately 3,800 ng of total RNA used for each TCR library. TCRdb reworked the 5' RACE reads into one entry per CDR3 protein, no DNA. Here the sample table reports under 200,000 distinct CDR3 sequences. The TCR sequence derives from a human donor with ulcerative colitis or Crohn's disease, or a healthy co-twin of an affected twin (not recorded which). Sequenced sample: blood. The chain combines TRBV20-1 with TRBJ2-7; TCRdb gives TRBD1 as the D gene, but with no DNA this cannot be confirmed. CDR3 in amino acids: CSARDITGTGIYEQYF.